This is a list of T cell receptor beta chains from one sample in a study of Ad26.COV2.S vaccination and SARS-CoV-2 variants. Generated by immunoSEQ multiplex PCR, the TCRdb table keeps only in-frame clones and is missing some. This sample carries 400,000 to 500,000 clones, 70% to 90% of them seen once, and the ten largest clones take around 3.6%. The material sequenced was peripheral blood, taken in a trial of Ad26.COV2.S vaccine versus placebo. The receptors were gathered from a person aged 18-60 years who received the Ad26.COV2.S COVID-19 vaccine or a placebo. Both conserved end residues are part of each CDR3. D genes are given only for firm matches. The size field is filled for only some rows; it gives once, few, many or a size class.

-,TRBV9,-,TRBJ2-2,TGTGCCAGCAGCGTAGATGGGGAGGGGGCTGGCGGGGAGCTGTTTTTT,CASSVDGEGAGGELFF
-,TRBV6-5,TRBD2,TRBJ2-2,TGTGCCAGCAGTTATGGGGCGGGGGACACCGGGGAGCTGTTTTTT,CASSYGAGDTGELFF
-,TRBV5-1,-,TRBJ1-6,TGCGCCAGCAGCTTGGGTCCAGTAAATTCACCCCTCCACTTT,CASSLGPVNSPLHF
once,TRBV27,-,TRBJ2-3,TGTGCCAGCAGTTCCCGGACACCCCTTAGGTCAGATACGCAGTATTTT,CASSSRTPLRSDTQYF
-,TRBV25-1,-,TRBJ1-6,TGTGCCAGCAGTGTAATCGGGGACGGTTCACCCCTCCACTTT,CASSVIGDGSPLHF
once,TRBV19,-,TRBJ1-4,TGTGCCAGTACTACCGACACAGGCGGGATGGAAAAACTGTTTTTT,CASTTDTGGMEKLFF
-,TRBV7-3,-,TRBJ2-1,TGTGCCAGCAGCTTAAACCCCCCTGGTCCTGCGGATGAGCAGTTCTTC,CASSLNPPGPADEQFF
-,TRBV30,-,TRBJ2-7,TGTGCCTGGAGTGGTAGCGCCACCTGGGAGCAGTACTTC,CAWSGSATWEQYF
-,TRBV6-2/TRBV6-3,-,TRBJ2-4,TGTGCCAGCAGTTATAATAGGACAGCTACTAGCCTAGCCAAAAACATTCAGTACTTC,CASSYNRTATSLAKNIQYF
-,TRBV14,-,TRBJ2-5,TGTGCCAGCAGCCAGTGGCTAGCTCGTCCAGAGACCCAGTACTTC,CASSQWLARPETQYF
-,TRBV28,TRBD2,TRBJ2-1,TGTGCCAGCAGTTTTCGGGGGGGCCCCTACAATGAGCAGTTCTTC,CASSFRGGPYNEQFF
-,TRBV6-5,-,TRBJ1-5,TGTGCCAGCAGTCTTACAGGGAAGGGCAATCAGCCCCAGCATTTT,CASSLTGKGNQPQHF
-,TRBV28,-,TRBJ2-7,TGTGCCAGCAGCCAAACTGGGACAACAGGACTTACGCAGTACTTC,CASSQTGTTGLTQYF
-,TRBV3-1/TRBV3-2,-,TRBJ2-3,TGTGCCAGCAGCCGTGCAGATACGCAGTATTTT,CASSRADTQYF
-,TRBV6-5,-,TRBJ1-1,TGTGCCAGCAGTTACTCGATGGTGTTGAACACTGAAGCTTTCTTT,CASSYSMVLNTEAFF
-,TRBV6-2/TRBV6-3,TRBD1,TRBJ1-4,TGTGCCAGCAGCTGGGACAGAGCAACTAATGAAAAACTGTTTTTT,CASSWDRATNEKLFF
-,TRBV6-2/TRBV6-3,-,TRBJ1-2,TGTGCCAGCAGTTATTATCAGGGTAAAGGAGATGGCTACACCTTC,CASSYYQGKGDGYTF
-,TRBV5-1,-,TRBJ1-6,TGCGCCAGCAGCCCGGAAGGTGGACAGTTATTCACCCTCCACTTT,CASSPEGGQLFTLHF
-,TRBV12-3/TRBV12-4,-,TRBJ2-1,TGTGCCAGCAGTTTACGCAGGGGACAGTTCTTC,CASSLRRGQFF
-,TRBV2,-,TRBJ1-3,TGTGCCAGCAGTGAGATCCCAAACACCATATATTTT,CASSEIPNTIYF
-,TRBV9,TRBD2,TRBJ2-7,TGTGCCAGCAGCACTCTAGCGGGGGGCGCCTACGAGCAGTACTTC,CASSTLAGGAYEQYF
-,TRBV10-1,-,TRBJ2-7,TGCGCCAGCAGTGAGGGTTCTTCGCCCGAGCAGTACTTC,CASSEGSSPEQYF
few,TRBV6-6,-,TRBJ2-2,TGTGCCAGCACAGGGTCGGCCGGGGAGCTGTTTTTT,CASTGSAGELFF
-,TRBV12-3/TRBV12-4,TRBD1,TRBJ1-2,TGTGCCAGCAGTTTCCGGGACAGAGAAAGCTACACCTTC,CASSFRDRESYTF
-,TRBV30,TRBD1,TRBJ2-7,TGTGCCTGGTCGACAGGGAGCGACGAGCAGTACTTC,CAWSTGSDEQYF
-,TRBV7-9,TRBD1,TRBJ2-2,TGTGCCAGCAGCTTAGTGCAGGGGGCGTCCGGGGAGCTGTTTTTT,CASSLVQGASGELFF
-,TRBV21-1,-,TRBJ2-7,TGTGCCAGCAGCAAAAAGCAGACGGGACAGGGGAACTACGAGCAGTACTTC,CASSKKQTGQGNYEQYF
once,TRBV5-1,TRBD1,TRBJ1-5,TGCGCCAGCAGCGCAGGGGGTGGTGGTGGCAATCAGCCCCAGCATTTT,CASSAGGGGGNQPQHF
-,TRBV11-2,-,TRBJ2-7,TGTGCCAGCAGCTTAGATACAGGAGCTCCCTACGAGCAGTACTTC,CASSLDTGAPYEQYF
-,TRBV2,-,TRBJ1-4,TGTGCCAGCACCAATATCGGGGCGGCTAATGAAAAACTGTTTTTT,CASTNIGAANEKLFF
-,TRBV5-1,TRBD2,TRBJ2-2,TGCGCCAGCAGCTCGACTAGCGGGGGGACAAGGGAGCTGTTTTTT,CASSSTSGGTRELFF
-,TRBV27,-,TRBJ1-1,TGTGCCAGCAGTTCTCCGACCGCTTACACTGAAGCTTTCTTT,CASSSPTAYTEAFF
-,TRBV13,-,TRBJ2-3,TGTGCCAGCAGCTTAGGCCGAAGCACAGATACGCAGTATTTT,CASSLGRSTDTQYF
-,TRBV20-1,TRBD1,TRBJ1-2,TGCAGTGCTAGTAACAGGGGCCTCTATGGCTACACCTTC,CSASNRGLYGYTF
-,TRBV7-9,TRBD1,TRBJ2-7,TGTGCCAGCAAAATTTCGGGACAGGACGAGCAGTACTTC,CASKISGQDEQYF
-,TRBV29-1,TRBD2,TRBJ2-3,TGCAGCGTCACGGGGGGGCCCACAGATACGCAGTATTTT,CSVTGGPTDTQYF
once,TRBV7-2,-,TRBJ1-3,TGTGCCAGCAGCTTCCAACAGGGCCCTAGCTCTGGAAACACCATATATTTT,CASSFQQGPSSGNTIYF